This T cell receptor (beta chain) derives from a study of shared clonotypes between healthy human individuals. Germline lookup yields CDR1 MNHNS and CDR2 SASEGT. The V segment lost 4 bases and the J segment 0 bases; nucleotides outside the gene matches: 3. This CDR3 contains 14 residues. Naive CD4+ cells were CD45RA-selected; the remaining cells were memory. An assay was performed, and its level was deep. Generated by immunoSEQ multiplex PCR, the TCRdb table keeps only in-frame clones and is missing some. The sample yields fewer than 1.8 million clones, 98% to 99% seen once. General study points: Researchers sampled only blood; tissue repertoires likely differ.

About this clone itself: What it binds is not known.

The sequence derives from a man younger than 40 in good health. J is TRBJ2-7 and V is TRBV6-1, with 7 bases that match TRBD1. Sequencing used naive CD4+ T cells sorted from blood. Indicated subset: CD45RA+ positively selected. This chain's CDR3 is CASSGTGYSYEQYF. CDR3 DNA: TGTGCCAGCAGTGGGACAGGCTACTCCTACGAGCAGTACTTC.